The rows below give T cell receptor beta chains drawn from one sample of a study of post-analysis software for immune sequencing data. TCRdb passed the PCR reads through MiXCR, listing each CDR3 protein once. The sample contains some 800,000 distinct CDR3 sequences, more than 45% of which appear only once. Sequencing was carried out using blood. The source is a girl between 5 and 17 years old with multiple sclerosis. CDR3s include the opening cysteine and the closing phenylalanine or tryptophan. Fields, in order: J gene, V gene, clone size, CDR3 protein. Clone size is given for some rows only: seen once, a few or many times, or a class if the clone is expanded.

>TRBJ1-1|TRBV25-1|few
CASTGPGTGYEAFF
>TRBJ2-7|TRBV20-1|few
CSARNRGGDEQYF
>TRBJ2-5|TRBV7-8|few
CASSLVFQETQYF
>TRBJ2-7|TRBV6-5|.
CASSPPGKLRGYEQYF
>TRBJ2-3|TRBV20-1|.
CSARPRTQYF
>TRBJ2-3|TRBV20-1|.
CSAGSGLAGATDTQYF
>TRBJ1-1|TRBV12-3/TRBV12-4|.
CASSPGTLNTEAFF
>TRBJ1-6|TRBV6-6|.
CASSYSGGRNGSPLHF
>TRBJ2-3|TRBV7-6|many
CASSLAPRGRGTQYF
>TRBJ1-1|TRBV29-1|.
CSVEGTGRNTEAFF
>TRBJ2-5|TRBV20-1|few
CSGGRGRETQYF
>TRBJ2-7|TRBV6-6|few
CASSSPGVVRTTEQYF
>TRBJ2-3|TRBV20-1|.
CSARDQPGLARHNTQYF
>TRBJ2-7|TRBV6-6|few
CASSTGGREIDNYEQYF
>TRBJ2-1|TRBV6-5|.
CASSYPGGLPNEQFF
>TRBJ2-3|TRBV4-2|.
CASSQDPAGRGPSTDTQYF
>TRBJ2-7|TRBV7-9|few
CASSVQRERDEQYF
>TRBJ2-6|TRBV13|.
CASSLGMGELSSGANVLTF
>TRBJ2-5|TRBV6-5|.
CASSYSTAKETQYF
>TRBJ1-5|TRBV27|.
CASSVGQGDKDQPQHF
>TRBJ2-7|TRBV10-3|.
CAISVSRLASYEQYF
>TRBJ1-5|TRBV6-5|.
CASSYSAFSNQPQHF
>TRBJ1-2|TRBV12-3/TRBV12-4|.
CASSFPKGQGNTF
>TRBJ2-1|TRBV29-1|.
CSALGEDEHSYNEQFF
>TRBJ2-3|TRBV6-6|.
CASSSSGDTDTQYF
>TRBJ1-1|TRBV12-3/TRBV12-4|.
CASSPVAGKVTEAFF
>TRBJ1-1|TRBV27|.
CASSKGRTEAFF
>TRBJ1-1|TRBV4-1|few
CASSQEQGPKAFF
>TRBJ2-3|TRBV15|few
CATSRVPAGDTQYF